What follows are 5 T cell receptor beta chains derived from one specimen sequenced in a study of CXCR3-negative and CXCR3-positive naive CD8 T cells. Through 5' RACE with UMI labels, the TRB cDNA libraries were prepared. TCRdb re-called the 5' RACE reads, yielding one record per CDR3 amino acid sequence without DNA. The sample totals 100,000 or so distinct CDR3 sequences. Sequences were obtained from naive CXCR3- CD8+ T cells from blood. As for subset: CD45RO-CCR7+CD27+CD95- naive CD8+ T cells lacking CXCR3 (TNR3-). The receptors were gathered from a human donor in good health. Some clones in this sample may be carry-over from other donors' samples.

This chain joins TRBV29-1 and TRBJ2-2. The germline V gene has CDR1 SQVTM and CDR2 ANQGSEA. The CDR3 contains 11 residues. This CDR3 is CSVRTAGELFF.

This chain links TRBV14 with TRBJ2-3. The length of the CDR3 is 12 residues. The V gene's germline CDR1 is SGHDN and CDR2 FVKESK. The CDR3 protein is CASSLRPDTQYF.

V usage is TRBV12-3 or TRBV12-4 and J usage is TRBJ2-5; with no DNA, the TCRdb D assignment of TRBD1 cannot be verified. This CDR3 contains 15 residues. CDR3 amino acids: CASSLGQGLQETQYF.

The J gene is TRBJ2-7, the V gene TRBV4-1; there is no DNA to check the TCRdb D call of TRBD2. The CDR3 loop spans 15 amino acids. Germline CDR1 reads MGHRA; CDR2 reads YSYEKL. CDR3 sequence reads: CASSQDLAGVYEQYF.

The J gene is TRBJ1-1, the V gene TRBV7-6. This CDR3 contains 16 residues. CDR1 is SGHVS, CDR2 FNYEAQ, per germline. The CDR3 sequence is CASSLYVGSRNTEAFF. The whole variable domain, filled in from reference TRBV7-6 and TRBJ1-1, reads GAGVSQSPRYKVTKRGQDVALRCDPISGHVSLYWYRQALGQGPEFLTYFNYEAQQDKSGLPNDRFSAERPEGSISTLTIQRTEQRDSAMYRCASSLYVGSRNTEAFFGQGTRLTVV.